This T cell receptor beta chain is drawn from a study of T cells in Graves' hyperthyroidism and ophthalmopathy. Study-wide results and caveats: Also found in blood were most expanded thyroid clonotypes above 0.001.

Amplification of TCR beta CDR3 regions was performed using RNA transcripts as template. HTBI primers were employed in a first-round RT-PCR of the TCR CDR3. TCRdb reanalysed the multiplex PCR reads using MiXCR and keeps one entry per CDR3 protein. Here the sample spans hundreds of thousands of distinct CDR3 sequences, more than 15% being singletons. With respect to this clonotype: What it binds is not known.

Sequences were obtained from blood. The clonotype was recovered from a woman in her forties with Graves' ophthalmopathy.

The CDR3 DNA reads TGTGCCAGCAGCTCACGGACGTATTACTCTGGGGCCAACGTCCTGACTTTC. As protein: CASSSRTYYSGANVLTF. J is TRBJ2-6 and V is TRBV11-2; D gene unclear. The length of the CDR3 is 17 residues. CDR1 SGHAT and CDR2 FQNNGV come from the germline V gene. V dropped 4 bases and J dropped 0 bases, with 13 bases sitting between them.